This T cell receptor (beta chain) was retrieved from a study of blood T cell repertoires in COVID-19. Study-level background: The origin of the acute and convalescent COVID-19 samples was the United States, Italy and Spain.

In the source study's methods: Estimated nucleated cell counts came from reference gene primer amplification. The method was immunoSEQ multiplex PCR; TCRdb's version includes in-frame clones alone and lacks a portion of them. V and J calls plus clone size are reproduced from that table; the DNA served to infer D and trimming. The table records over 150,000 clones, 75% to 80% of them present only once. V lost 4 bases and J 15 bases, leaving 16 bases between the germline ends. Germline V gives CDR1 SNHLY, CDR2 FYNNEI. The CDR3 loop spans 12 amino acids. This sequence originates from a woman in her seventies with acute or convalescent COVID-19. This chain links TRBV2 with TRBJ1-5, with D perhaps matching TRBD1 (5 bases). The sample consisted of peripheral blood. CDR3 sequence (DNA): TGTGCCAGCAGTGCCGGCACAGGTAACCCGCATTTT. It codes for CASSAGTGNPHF.